This T cell receptor beta chain is from a study of T cell repertoires in cytomegalovirus infection. TCRdb reprocessed the reads via MiXCR and lists one record per CDR3 protein. The profile shows more than 90,000 distinct CDR3 sequences, 10% of them singletons. V dropped 5 bases and J dropped 5; count of bases not matched to a gene: 6. The germline gives CDR1 SGHVS, CDR2 FQNEAQ. The CDR3 is 16 amino acids. This clonotype occurred a few times. Its specificity is not known. Study findings and constraints: The study found HLA-C-restricted CMV-specific TCR beta clonotypes dominating the ex vivo response. Identification of carriers of CMV plus the relevant HLA was achieved through cumulative public TCR beta family frequency.

Material: PBMCs, sequenced either directly or after in vitro stimulation (not recorded which). This clonotype was obtained from a human donor in good health (CMV status not recorded). Some clones in this sample may be carry-over from other donors' samples. The genes are TRBV7-8 and TRBJ2-3, with 14 bases fitting TRBD2. CDR3 protein: CASSRRLAGGQDTQYF. CDR3 bases: TGTGCCAGCAGCCGCCGACTAGCGGGAGGGCAAGATACGCAGTATTTT.